This is a list of T cell receptor beta chains from one sample in a study of blood T cell repertoires in COVID-19. Clones were sequenced by immunoSEQ multiplex PCR, and TCRdb holds only the in-frame ones, with some missing. The sample lists approximately 280,000 clones; almost 90% were seen once. The sample taken for sequencing was PBMCs or T cells enriched from blood (not recorded which). These receptors all stem from a young woman with acute COVID-19. Both conserved end residues are part of each CDR3. A D gene is named only where the DNA matches it firmly. Size is omitted from some rows. Given values are once, few, many or a class for expanded clones.

v_gene	j_gene	d_gene	abundance	CDR3nt	CDR3aa
TRBV7-3	TRBJ2-1	.	.	TGTGCCAGCAGCCCCGCCGCGGGCGGCTACAATGAGCAGTTCTTC	CASSPAAGGYNEQFF
TRBV25-1	TRBJ1-1	TRBD1	.	TGTGCCAGCAGGTCAGGGGGCCTGAACACTGAAGCTTTCTTT	CASRSGGLNTEAFF
TRBV7-8	TRBJ1-2	.	.	TGTGCCAGCCAAAGGGCAGGAGGGTATGGCTACACCTTC	CASQRAGGYGYTF
TRBV4-1	TRBJ1-4	.	.	TGCGCCAGCAGCCAAGAGAGTATAAGGGGCGCAGGTGAAAAACTGTTTTTT	CASSQESIRGAGEKLFF
TRBV7-6	TRBJ2-1	TRBD2	.	TGTGCCAGCAGCTTAGGCGGGGGGACTGAGCAGTTCTTC	CASSLGGGTEQFF
TRBV19	TRBJ2-3	TRBD1	.	TGTGCCAGTAACGACCCCGGGACAGGGCGAACAGATACGCAGTATTTT	CASNDPGTGRTDTQYF
TRBV11-3	TRBJ2-2	.	few	TGTGCCAGCAGGAAGGGTAGCGCTGACACCGGGGAGCTGTTTTTT	CASRKGSADTGELFF
TRBV7-9	TRBJ1-2	.	.	TGTGCCAGCAGCTTAGCTGGACAGCCTGTTAACTATGGCTACACCTTC	CASSLAGQPVNYGYTF
TRBV4-3	TRBJ2-1	TRBD2	.	TGCGCCAGCAGCCAAGAGGCGGGAGAGTGGTACAATGAGCAGTTCTTC	CASSQEAGEWYNEQFF
TRBV29-1	TRBJ2-2	.	.	TGCAGCGTTCACGCGGGGAACACCGGGGAGCTGTTTTTT	CSVHAGNTGELFF
TRBV9	TRBJ2-2	.	.	TGTGCCAGCAGCGTATCTAGGACAGACAACACCGGGGAGCTGTTTTTT	CASSVSRTDNTGELFF
TRBV10-1	TRBJ2-2	TRBD1	.	TGCGCCAGCAAAGGGGGACAGGGGGACACCGGGGAGCTGTTTTTT	CASKGGQGDTGELFF
TRBV30	TRBJ1-5	TRBD1	.	TGTGCCTGGAGTTTTCCAGGGGGCGCAAGCAATCAGCCCCAGCATTTT	CAWSFPGGASNQPQHF
TRBV19	TRBJ1-5	.	few	TGTGCCAGTAGATCGGAGGGTTGGCAGCCCCAGCATTTT	CASRSEGWQPQHF
TRBV4-1	TRBJ2-2	.	.	TGCGCCAGCAGCCAAGTTGGGGGACTGAGTGACACCGGGGAGCTGTTTTTT	CASSQVGGLSDTGELFF
TRBV5-1	TRBJ2-1	TRBD2	.	TGCGCCAGCAGCTTGACTAGCGGGATGCGTGAGCAGTTCTTC	CASSLTSGMREQFF
TRBV5-1	TRBJ1-4	.	.	TGCGCCAGCAGGACGGGACTGCTAAATGAAAAACTGTTTTTT	CASRTGLLNEKLFF
TRBV11-2	TRBJ2-1	TRBD2	.	TGTGCCAGCAGCTTAGGTAGCGGGAGTCACAATGAGCAGTTCTTC	CASSLGSGSHNEQFF
TRBV28	TRBJ1-5	.	.	TGTGCCAGCAAGGCAGGGCCCAAGCCCCAGCATTTT	CASKAGPKPQHF
TRBV7-2	TRBJ2-3	.	.	TGTGCCAGCAGCTTAGCGCATCCTGGCTCAGATACGCAGTATTTT	CASSLAHPGSDTQYF
TRBV9	TRBJ2-2	.	once	TGTGCCAGCAGCCCAAACACCGGGGAGCTGTTTTTT	CASSPNTGELFF
TRBV15	TRBJ1-5	.	once	TGTGCCACCAGCAGAGTGCGGACTGGCAATCAGCCCCAGCATTTT	CATSRVRTGNQPQHF
TRBV2	TRBJ2-2	TRBD1	.	TGTGCCAGCAGGGAACAGGGGGTAATCGGGGAGCTGTTTTTT	CASREQGVIGELFF
TRBV9	TRBJ2-1	TRBD2	.	TGTGCCAGCAGCGCCACCGTTAGCGGGAGGCCCTCCTACAATGAGCAGTTCTTC	CASSATVSGRPSYNEQFF
TRBV24-1	TRBJ2-2	TRBD2	once	TGTGCCACCAGTCGAGGACTAGCGGACACCGGGGAGCTGTTTTTT	CATSRGLADTGELFF
TRBV7-9	TRBJ1-1	.	once	TGTGCCAGCACCCTAGGGGGGAACACTGAAGCTTTCTTT	CASTLGGNTEAFF
TRBV4-3	TRBJ2-2	TRBD2	.	TGCGCCAGCAGCCAAGTTCCAGCGGGAGGGGCCGGGGAGCTGTTTTTT	CASSQVPAGGAGELFF
TRBV5-1	TRBJ1-4	.	.	TGCGCCAGCAGCCTGCAGAGTACAGAAGAAAAACTGTTTTTT	CASSLQSTEEKLFF
TRBV19	TRBJ1-5	.	.	TGTGCCAGTAGTATGGGCATCGGAATCGTCAATCAGCCCCAGCATTTT	CASSMGIGIVNQPQHF
TRBV28	TRBJ1-5	TRBD1	.	TGTGCCAGCAGTTTGGCGACAGGGGATCAGCCCCAGCATTTT	CASSLATGDQPQHF
TRBV7-9	TRBJ2-2	.	.	TGTGCCAGCAGCTTCAGTGGTCCCGGGGAGCTGTTTTTT	CASSFSGPGELFF
TRBV30	TRBJ1-2	.	.	TGTGCCTGGATTCGCGAGAACGACAGAATCTATGGCTACACCTTC	CAWIRENDRIYGYTF
TRBV4-1	TRBJ2-1	.	few	TGCGCCAGCAGCCAAGTTCAGCGGAGCTACAATGAGCAGTTCTTC	CASSQVQRSYNEQFF
TRBV9	TRBJ1-5	.	.	TGTGCCAGCAGCGCAGGGACTTTGAATCAGCCCCAGCATTTT	CASSAGTLNQPQHF
TRBV12-5	TRBJ2-7	TRBD1	.	TGTGCTAGTGCCTCCTTGACAGGGGCAAATCGACCCTCGTACGAGCAGTACTTC	CASASLTGANRPSYEQYF
TRBV7-2	TRBJ2-3	.	.	TGTGCCAGCAGCTTAGCGCTGATTGTGCTAGCAGCAGATACGCAGTATTTT	CASSLALIVLAADTQYF
TRBV5-6	TRBJ1-6	TRBD1	.	TGTGCCAGCAGCTTGGGACAGGGGACGAGCTCCTATAATTCACCCCTCCACTTT	CASSLGQGTSSYNSPLHF
TRBV6-6	TRBJ1-3	TRBD1	once	TGTGCCAGCAGTTACCCACCAGGGGGCGGAAACACCATATATTTT	CASSYPPGGGNTIYF
TRBV28	TRBJ2-3	TRBD2	.	TGTGCCAGCAGTTACGTAACGGGTACCGGGACTAGCTCTCCAGATACGCAGTATTTT	CASSYVTGTGTSSPDTQYF
TRBV7-9	TRBJ2-2	TRBD2	.	TGTGCCAGCAGCCCGGTCGGCCTAGCGGGCGGGGAGCTGTTTTTT	CASSPVGLAGGELFF
TRBV7-8	TRBJ2-2	TRBD2	.	TGTGCCAGCAGCCCCCGTCGGGGGGGAGTGGGCACCGGGGAGCTGTTTTTT	CASSPRRGGVGTGELFF
TRBV6-5	TRBJ1-2	TRBD1	.	TGTGCCAGCAGTTACTCAGAGACAGGGGGCGATGGCTACACCTTC	CASSYSETGGDGYTF
TRBV27	TRBJ2-7	.	.	TGTGCCAGCAGTTTGGACAGCGAAACCTACGAGCAGTACTTC	CASSLDSETYEQYF
TRBV7-6	TRBJ2-1	.	.	TGTGCCAGCAGCTTAAACAGGTATAAGCAGTTCTTC	CASSLNRYKQFF
TRBV7-8	TRBJ1-2	.	.	TGTGCCAGCAGCTTAGTGCAGGCACCCTATGGCTACACCTTC	CASSLVQAPYGYTF
TRBV30	TRBJ2-1	TRBD2	.	TGTGCCTGGACCGGACTAGCGGGAGATTTAAGTGGGGAGCAGTTCTTC	CAWTGLAGDLSGEQFF
TRBV3-1/TRBV3-2	TRBJ2-1	TRBD2	.	TGTGCCAGCAGCCAGGGGACTAGCGGGTCCAATGAGCAGTTCTTC	CASSQGTSGSNEQFF
TRBV19	TRBJ1-5	.	once	TGTGCCAGTAGTGCGGTTCCAGGGGGCAATCAGCCCCAGCATTTT	CASSAVPGGNQPQHF
TRBV30	TRBJ2-5	TRBD2	.	TGTGCCTGGGGGACTAGCGGGAGGGCCTCAGAGACCCAGTACTTC	CAWGTSGRASETQYF